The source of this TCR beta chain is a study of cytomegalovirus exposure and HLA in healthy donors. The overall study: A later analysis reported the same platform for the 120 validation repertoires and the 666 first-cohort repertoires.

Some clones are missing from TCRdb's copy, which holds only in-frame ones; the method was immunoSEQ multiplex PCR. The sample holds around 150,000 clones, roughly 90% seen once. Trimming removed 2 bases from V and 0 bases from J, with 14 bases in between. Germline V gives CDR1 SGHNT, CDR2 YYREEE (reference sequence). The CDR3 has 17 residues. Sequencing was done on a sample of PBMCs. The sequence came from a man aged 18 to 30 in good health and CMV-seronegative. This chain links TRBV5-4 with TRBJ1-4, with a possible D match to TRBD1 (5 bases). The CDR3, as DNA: TGTGCCAGCAGCTTCAGGGTTATAGGGGCAACTAATGAAAAACTGTTTTTT. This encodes CASSFRVIGATNEKLFF.